The 21 T cell receptor beta chains listed next were all sequenced from one sample in a study of blood T cell repertoires in COVID-19. Repertoires were generated with immunoSEQ multiplex PCR, while TCRdb's copy carries only in-frame clones and drops some. The data hold 140,000 to 150,000 clones, with around 90% observed a single time. Sequencing used peripheral blood. The source is a human donor in a cohort sampled during active COVID-19.

The V gene is TRBV6-2 or TRBV6-3, the J gene TRBJ2-7; D is possibly TRBD1 (6 bases). Trimming took 0 bases from V and 1 from J, leaving 13 bases between them. Per the germline V gene, CDR1 is MNHEY and CDR2 is SVGEGT. CDR3 length equals 16 residues. The CDR3 protein is CASSYSHQGSSYEQYF. CDR3 nucleotides: TGTGCCAGCAGTTACTCACATCAGGGGTCTTCCTACGAGCAGTACTTC.

This clone has only one observation. V and J are TRBV7-8 and TRBJ2-7, with 8 bases lining up with TRBD2. Germline CDR1 reads SGHVS; CDR2 reads FQNEAQ. J gave up 0 bases and V 5 bases, and 21 bases lay outside the gene matches. The CDR3 consists of 20 residues. Written as DNA, the CDR3 is TGTGCCAGCAGCCGATTTAGGGGATTAGGGGCGGGGGGCTTCTCCTACGAGCAGTACTTC. Its protein is CASSRFRGLGAGGFSYEQYF.

A few counts support this clone. The chain recombines TRBV29-1 with TRBJ1-1, with 10 bases identical to TRBD1. V gave up 7 bases and J gave up 3 bases; unmatched junction bases: 5. CDR3 length equals 13 residues. Germline V CDR1 and CDR2: SQVTM, ANQGSEA. The CDR3 region is CSGTGGGYTEAFF. CDR3 nucleotide sequence: TGCAGCGGGACAGGGGGAGGGTACACTGAAGCTTTCTTT.

By sample share, this clone is medium-sized. The chain recombines TRBV7-8 with TRBJ2-1; D is unclear. Germline V gene lookup returns CDR1 SGHVS and CDR2 FQNEAQ. Trimming removed 2 bases at V and 4 bases at J, with 3 bases between. This CDR3 region has 12 residues. The CDR3 DNA reads as TGTGCCAGCAGCTTACTGTACAATGAGCAGTTCTTC. Translating it yields CASSLLYNEQFF.

V and J are TRBV9 and TRBJ2-5; the D gene is possibly TRBD1 (6 bases). CDR1 is SGDLS and CDR2 is YYNGEE in the germline V gene. The V end was cut by 3 bases, the J end by 10 bases, with 22 bases between. CDR3 size: 15 residues. CDR3 region: CASSEGVRDIEFQYF. CDR3 coding DNA: TGTGCCAGCAGCGAGGGGGTCCGGGACATAGAGTTCCAGTACTTC.

The chain recombines TRBV5-6 with TRBJ2-1; TRBD2 might be the D (5 bases). Trimming took off 2 bases at V and 2 bases at J, with 5 bases between the two ends. The CDR3 has 13 amino acids. CDR1 and CDR2 from the germline V gene are SGHDT and YYEEEE. The CDR3 loop reads CASSFGTYNEQFF. In DNA form, the CDR3 reads TGTGCCAGCAGCTTCGGGACCTACAATGAGCAGTTCTTC.

This clone has only one observation. The V call is TRBV19, the J call TRBJ1-1; 7 bases are a match to TRBD1. CDR1 is LNHDA and CDR2 is SQIVND in the germline V gene (reference sequence). Germline trimming cut 7 bases from V and 1 base from J; bases unmatched to any gene: 6. The CDR3 is made up of 14 amino acids. CDR3 coding DNA: TGTGCCAGTACCCCGGGACAGACGAACACTGAAGCTTTCTTT. Translation: CASTPGQTNTEAFF.

This clone was counted a few times. The V gene is TRBV29-1, the J gene TRBJ1-2; no reliable D call. The germline V gene encodes CDR1 SQVTM and CDR2 ANQGSEA. The length of the CDR3 is 12 residues. Trimming removed 0 bases from V and 4 bases from J, with 6 bases in between. This CDR3 reads CSVEDNSYGYTF. The CDR3 DNA reads as TGCAGCGTTGAAGATAACAGCTATGGCTACACCTTC.

The chain couples TRBV11-1 to TRBJ2-5, with 11 bases aligning to TRBD2. The V gene's germline CDR1 is SGHAT and CDR2 FQDESV (reference sequence). There are 16 residues in the CDR3. J gave up 5 bases and V 1 base, and 6 bases lay outside the gene matches. CDR3 amino acids: CASSLDSGGAVETQYF. The DNA of the CDR3 is TGTGCCAGCAGCTTAGATAGCGGGGGGGCCGTGGAGACCCAGTACTTC.

CDR3 coding DNA: TGTGCCGGTTACAGGGCAGGTCCCTTTTCGCCCTATGGCTACACCTTC. The encoded protein is CAGYRAGPFSPYGYTF. This sequence joins TRBV7-9 and TRBJ1-2; a weak D match, TRBD1 (6 bases). Looked up from germline, CDR1 is SEHNR and CDR2 is FQNEAQ (reference sequence). V lost 11 bases, J lost 4 bases, and 26 bases lay in between. The CDR3 sequence is 16 residues long. The entire variable domain, with the rest obtained from reference TRBV7-9 and TRBJ1-2, is as follows: DTGVSQNPRHKITKRGQNVTFRCDPISEHNRLYWYRQTLGQGPEFLTYFQNEAQLEKSRLLSDRFSAERPKGSFSTLEIQRTEQGDSAMYLCAGYRAGPFSPYGYTFGSGTRLTVV.

This chain joins TRBV12-3 or TRBV12-4 and TRBJ2-2; D uncertain. CDR3 length: 11 residues. V was cut by 4 bases and J by 6 bases, with 3 bases left in between. Written as DNA, the CDR3 is TGTGCCAGCAGTTGGCCCGGGGAGCTGTTTTTT. The encoded protein is CASSWPGELFF.

This rearrangement joins TRBV7-9 to TRBJ2-5; TRBD1 might be the D (6 bases). Trimming shortened V by 2 bases and J by 5 bases, and 15 bases separated the two germline ends. Germline values: CDR1 SEHNR, CDR2 FQNEAQ (reference sequence). This CDR3 has 15 residues. The CDR3 is CASSLNGGGGETQYF. The CDR3 coding sequence is TGTGCCAGCAGCTTAAACGGTGGGGGCGGTGAGACCCAGTACTTC.

The genes are TRBV7-3 and TRBJ2-1; 11 bases match TRBD2. V shed 5 bases, J shed 9 bases, and the junction held 18 bases outside the gene matches. The CDR3 is 18 amino acids. Germline values: CDR1 SGHTA, CDR2 FQGTGA. CDR3 bases: TGTGCCAGCAGCGCCGGCAAGGGGACTAGCGGTTTGGGGGGTGAGCAGTTCTTC. Residues: CASSAGKGTSGLGGEQFF.

The chain couples TRBV5-1 to TRBJ2-1; 9 bases are a match to TRBD1. The CDR3 runs to 18 residues. Looked up from germline, CDR1 is SGHRS and CDR2 is YFSETQ. V trimming: 0 bases; J trimming: 5 bases; junction bases outside the gene matches: 12. DNA of the CDR3: TGCGCCAGCAGCTTGGATCTTCCGGGACAGGGAAAAAACAATGAGCAGTTCTTC. Its protein is CASSLDLPGQGKNNEQFF.

V gene TRBV9 combines with J gene TRBJ2-1, with 12 bases fitting TRBD2. The V segment lost 0 bases and the J segment 0 bases; nucleotides outside the gene matches: 7. Germline values: CDR1 SGDLS, CDR2 YYNGEE. The CDR3 length is 19 residues. The CDR3 nucleotides read TGTGCCAGCAGCGTAGTGGGACTAGCGGGCGGGAGCTCCTACAATGAGCAGTTCTTC. Protein sequence: CASSVVGLAGGSSYNEQFF.

The V and J genes are TRBV13 and TRBJ2-7; TRBD1 aligns across 8 bases. CDR3 length: 14 residues. The V and J ends lost 0 bases and 3 bases, in that order; junction bases with no gene match: 1. Germline CDR1 and CDR2: PRHDT and FYEKMQ (reference sequence). This CDR3 reads CASSLGDRVYEQYF. The CDR3 nucleotides are TGTGCCAGCAGCTTAGGGGACAGGGTCTACGAGCAGTACTTC.

Concerning this clone: Other DNA variants within this sample encode the same CDR3. This chain joins TRBV6-1 and TRBJ1-3; D gene unclear. The CDR3 totals 15 residues. Trimming left V 1 base short and J 0 bases short, with 7 bases between. CDR1 is MNHNS, CDR2 SASEGT, per germline. The CDR3 spells CASSEDSFSGNTIYF. CDR3 nucleotide sequence: TGTGCCAGCAGTGAAGACAGTTTCTCTGGAAACACCATATATTTT.

The chain has TRBV4-1 and TRBJ1-2; 7 positions agree with TRBD1. Germline lookup yields CDR1 MGHRA and CDR2 YSYEKL. This CDR3 has 13 residues. The V gene end was trimmed by 4 bases and the J gene end by 3 bases; junction bases not matched to a gene: 2. CDR3 DNA sequence: TGCGCCAGCAGCCCAGGGGGGTACTATGGCTACACCTTC. It specifies CASSPGGYYGYTF.

The rearrangement uses TRBV11-2 and TRBJ2-5; TRBD2 agrees at 11 bases. The junction had 5 bases not matched to a gene; V was cut back by 6 bases and J by 5 bases. CDR1 is SGHAT and CDR2 is FQNNGV in the germline V gene. CDR3 size: 14 residues. The DNA of the CDR3 is TGTGCCAGCAGAACAACTAGCGGGGGCGAGACCCAGTACTTC. This encodes CASRTTSGGETQYF.

The CDR3 loop is CASSLRTVGGGYTF. In nucleotides, the CDR3 is TGTGCCAGCAGCTTAAGGACCGTGGGCGGGGGCTACACCTTC. The V gene is TRBV5-4, the J gene TRBJ1-2, with D unresolved. Trimming shortened V by 2 bases and J by 8 bases, and 16 bases separated the two germline ends. Germline assignment: CDR1 SGHNT and CDR2 YYREEE (reference sequence). CDR3 length: 14 amino acids.

The rearrangement uses TRBV6-6 and TRBJ2-1; a weak D match, TRBD2 (6 bases). This CDR3 spans 16 amino acids. The V gene lost 0 bases and the J gene lost 1 base, with 10 bases spanning the gap. Germline V CDR1 and CDR2: MNHNY, SVGAGI (reference sequence). The CDR3 DNA reads as TGTGCCAGCAGTTACTCTAGCGGATCTTCCTACAATGAGCAGTTCTTC. It yields the protein CASSYSSGSSYNEQFF.